This T cell receptor beta chain was observed in a study of CD8+CD57+ T cells in acquired aplastic anemia. Study as a whole: Sorted CD4+ and CD8+ cell DNA averaged 3.2 ug. Approximately 10 million reads were obtained on average for healthy donor CD4+ cells. Study-level results: Patients and controls turned out to have twenty-nine CD8+ CDR3 sequences in common. Between the patient and control groups, CD8+ Simpson's diversity did not differ significantly.

The CDR3 runs 16 residues. The germline CDR1 and CDR2 sequences are SGHTS and YDEGEE. Trimming removed 0 bases from V and 1 base from J, with 13 bases in between. The sample holds many counts of this clonotype. What it recognizes is unknown. Genomic DNA templated the TCR beta VDJ and CDR3 profiling. One entry per CDR3 protein results from TCRdb running MiXCR on the reads. Of 95,000 to 120,000 distinct CDR3 sequences detected, approximately 48% appear once; the ten largest clones hold 25% to 35%. This clonotype was obtained from a human donor in good health, serving as a control. The source material was sorted CD4+, CD8+, or CD8+CD57+ T cells (not recorded which) from PBMCs. This chain uses TRBV5-8 with TRBJ2-5; D is possibly TRBD2 (6 bases). CDR3: CASSLAVVSGQETQYF. CDR3 DNA sequence: TGTGCCAGCAGCTTGGCCGTCGTTAGCGGCCAAGAGACCCAGTACTTC.